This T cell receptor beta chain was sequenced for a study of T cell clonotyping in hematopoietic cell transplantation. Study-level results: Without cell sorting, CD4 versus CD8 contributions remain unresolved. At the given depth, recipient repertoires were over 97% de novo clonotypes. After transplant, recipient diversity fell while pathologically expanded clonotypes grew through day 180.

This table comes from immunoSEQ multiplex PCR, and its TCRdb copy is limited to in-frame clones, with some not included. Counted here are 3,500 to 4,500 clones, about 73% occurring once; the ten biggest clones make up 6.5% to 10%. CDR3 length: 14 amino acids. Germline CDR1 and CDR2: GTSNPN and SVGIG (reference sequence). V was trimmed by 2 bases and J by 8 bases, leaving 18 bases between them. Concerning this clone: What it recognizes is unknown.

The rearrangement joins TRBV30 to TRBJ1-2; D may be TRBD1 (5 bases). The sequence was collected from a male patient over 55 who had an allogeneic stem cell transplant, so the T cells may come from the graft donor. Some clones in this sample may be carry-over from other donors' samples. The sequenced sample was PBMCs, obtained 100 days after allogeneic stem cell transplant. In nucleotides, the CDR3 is TGTGCCTGGAGTATCAATGCCAGGGCTGGCGGCTACACCTTC. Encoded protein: CAWSINARAGGYTF.